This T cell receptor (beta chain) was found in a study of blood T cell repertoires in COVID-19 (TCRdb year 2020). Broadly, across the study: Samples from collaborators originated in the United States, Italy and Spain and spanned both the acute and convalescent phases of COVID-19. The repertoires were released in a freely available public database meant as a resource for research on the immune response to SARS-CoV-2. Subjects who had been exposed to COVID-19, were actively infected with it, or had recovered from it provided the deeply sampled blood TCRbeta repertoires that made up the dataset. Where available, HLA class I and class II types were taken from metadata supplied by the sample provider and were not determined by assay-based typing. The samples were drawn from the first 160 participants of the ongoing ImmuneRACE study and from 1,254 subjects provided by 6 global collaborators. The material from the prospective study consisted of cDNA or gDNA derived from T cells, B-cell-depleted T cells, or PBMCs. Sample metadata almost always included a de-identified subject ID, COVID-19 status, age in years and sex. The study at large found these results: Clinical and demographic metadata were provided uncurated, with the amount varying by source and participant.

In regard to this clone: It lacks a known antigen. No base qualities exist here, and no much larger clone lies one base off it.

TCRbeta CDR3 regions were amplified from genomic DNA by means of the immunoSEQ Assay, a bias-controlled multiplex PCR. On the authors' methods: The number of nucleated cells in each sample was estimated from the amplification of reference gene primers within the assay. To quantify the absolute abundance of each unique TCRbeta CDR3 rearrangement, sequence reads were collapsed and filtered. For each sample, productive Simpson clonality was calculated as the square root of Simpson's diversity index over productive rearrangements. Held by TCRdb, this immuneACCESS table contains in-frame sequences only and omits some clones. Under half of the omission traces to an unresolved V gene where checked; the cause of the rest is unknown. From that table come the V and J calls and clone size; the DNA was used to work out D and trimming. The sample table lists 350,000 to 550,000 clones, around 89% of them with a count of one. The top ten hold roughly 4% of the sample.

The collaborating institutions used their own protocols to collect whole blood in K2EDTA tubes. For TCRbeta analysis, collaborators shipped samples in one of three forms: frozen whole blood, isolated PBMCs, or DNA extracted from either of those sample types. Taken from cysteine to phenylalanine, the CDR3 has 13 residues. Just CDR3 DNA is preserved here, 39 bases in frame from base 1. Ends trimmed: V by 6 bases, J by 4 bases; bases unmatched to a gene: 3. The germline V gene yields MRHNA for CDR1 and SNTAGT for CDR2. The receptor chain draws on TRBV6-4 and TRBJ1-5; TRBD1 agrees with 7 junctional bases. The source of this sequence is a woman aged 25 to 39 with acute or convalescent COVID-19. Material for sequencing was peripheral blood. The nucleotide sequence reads TGTGCCAGCAGCCAGGGGGGTAATCAGCCCCAGCATTTT. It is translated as CASSQGGNQPQHF.